The clone carrying this TCR beta chain was seen only a few times. Its antigen is still unknown. This specimen belongs to a study of PD-1 blockade in classical Hodgkin lymphoma. Regarding the study as a whole: Baseline diversity in complete responders resembled that of newly diagnosed patients. As was reported, newly diagnosed patients showed lower baseline TCR diversity than healthy donors did. CD4+ TCR diversity rose significantly by C4D1, and CD8+ TCR diversity did not.

Autologous stem cell transplantation was followed by relapse in every patient, and brentuximab vedotin exposure varied. CDR3 length: 14 amino acids. Germline V gene sequence: CDR1 SNHLY, CDR2 FYNNEI. V lost 5 bases, J lost 2 bases, and 12 bases lay in between. The protocol was immunoSEQ multiplex PCR, while the TCRdb copy is restricted to in-frame clones and leaves out a portion. The sample lists roughly 13,000 clones, roughly 84% occurring once. The source was peripheral blood mononuclear cells (PBMCs), collected at baseline. This TCR was recovered from a human donor with classical Hodgkin lymphoma. The rearrangement links TRBV2 to TRBJ1-1; D uncertain. As DNA, the CDR3 is TGTGCCAGCAGTCAACAACGGGCCAACACTGAAGCTTTCTTT. Translation gives CASSQQRANTEAFF.